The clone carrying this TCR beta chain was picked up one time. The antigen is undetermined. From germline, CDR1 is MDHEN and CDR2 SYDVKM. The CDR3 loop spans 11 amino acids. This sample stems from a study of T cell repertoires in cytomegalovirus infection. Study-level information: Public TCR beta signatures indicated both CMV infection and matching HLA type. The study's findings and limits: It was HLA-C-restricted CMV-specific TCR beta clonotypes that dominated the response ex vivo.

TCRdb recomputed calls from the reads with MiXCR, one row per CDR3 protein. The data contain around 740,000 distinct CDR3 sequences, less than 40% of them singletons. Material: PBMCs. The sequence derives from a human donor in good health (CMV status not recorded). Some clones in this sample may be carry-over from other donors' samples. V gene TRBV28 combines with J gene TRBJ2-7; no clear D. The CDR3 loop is CDTRLSSEQYF. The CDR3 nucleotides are TGTGACACCAGACTTAGCAGCGAGCAGTACTTC.